The 31 T cell receptor beta chains below all came from one sample that was sequenced in a study of cytomegalovirus exposure and HLA in healthy donors. The PCR used 60 Vbeta and 13 Jbeta primers. Sequencing was performed with immunoSEQ multiplex PCR; in TCRdb, only in-frame clones are kept and a portion is missing. The sample totals 50,000 or so clones. Material for sequencing was PBMCs. Every receptor here comes from a man between 40 and 49 years old in good health and CMV-seropositive.

The genes are TRBV6-6 and TRBJ2-7; 7 nucleotides match TRBD1. The germline V gene encodes CDR1 MNHNY and CDR2 SVGAGI (reference sequence). V trimming: 6 bases; J trimming: 7 bases; junction bases outside the gene matches: 15. CDR3 length equals 15 residues. Here the CDR3 DNA reads TGTGCCAGCAGCCTTACAGGGGCCGCCGGTATGGAGCAGTACTTC. Its protein product is CASSLTGAAGMEQYF.

The V and J genes are TRBV6-5 and TRBJ1-2; D is unclear. The CDR3 length is 14 residues. The V and J ends lost 0 bases and 7 bases respectively, with 12 bases between them. CDR1 and CDR2 (germline): MNHEY, SVGAGI. Here the CDR3 reads CASSYSIAGFGYTF. In nucleotides, the CDR3 is TGTGCCAGCAGTTACTCGATAGCGGGGTTTGGCTACACCTTC.

V is TRBV27 and J is TRBJ1-5; 10 bases match TRBD1. There are 15 residues in the CDR3. J lost 5 bases, V lost 2 bases, and 3 bases had no gene match. Germline V lookup: CDR1 MNHEY, CDR2 SMNVEV (reference sequence). DNA for the CDR3: TGTGCCAGCAGTTTAGGGACAGGGGCCCATCAGCCCCAGCATTTT. Protein: CASSLGTGAHQPQHF.

The chain has TRBV9 and TRBJ1-1; a possible D gene is TRBD1 (5 bases). CDR3 size: 16 residues. Deletions cut 0 bases from V and 6 bases from J, with 18 bases between. Germline assignment: CDR1 SGDLS and CDR2 YYNGEE. The chain's CDR3 is CASSVAGRGAPAEAFF. The CDR3 bases are TGTGCCAGCAGCGTAGCTGGGAGGGGCGCGCCGGCTGAAGCTTTCTTT. Supplemented by reference TRBV9 and TRBJ1-1, the full variable domain reads DSGVTQTPKHLITATGQRVTLRCSPRSGDLSVYWYQQSLDQGLQFLIQYYNGEERAKGNILERFSAQQFPDLHSELNLSSLELGDSALYFCASSVAGRGAPAEAFFGQGTRLTVV.

The rearrangement joins TRBV30 to TRBJ2-7; TRBD1 might be the D (5 bases). From germline, CDR1 is GTSNPN and CDR2 SVGIG (reference sequence). Trimming left V 7 bases short and J 4 bases short, with 14 bases between. The CDR3 runs 12 residues. The CDR3 region is CAFTPSGYEQYF. CDR3 bases: TGTGCCTTCACCCCCTCAGGGTACGAGCAGTACTTC.

This chain joins TRBV28 and TRBJ1-5; a possible D gene is TRBD1 (5 bases). Germline values: CDR1 MDHEN, CDR2 SYDVKM. The CDR3 extends over 18 amino acids. V was cut by 4 bases and J by 5 bases, with 24 bases left in between. The CDR3 here is CASSSSTVNRKGDQPQHF. The CDR3 region has the DNA TGTGCCAGCAGTTCCTCCACAGTCAACAGGAAAGGGGATCAGCCCCAGCATTTT.

The rearrangement uses TRBV19 and TRBJ1-1, with 8 bases identical to TRBD1. The V gene's germline CDR1 is LNHDA and CDR2 SQIVND (reference sequence). V was clipped by 6 bases and J by 3 bases; unmatched bases: 6. CDR3 length equals 14 residues. CDR3 loop: CASSQGAMDTEAFF. The DNA of the CDR3 is TGTGCCAGTAGCCAGGGGGCTATGGACACTGAAGCTTTCTTT.

The gene calls are TRBV5-1 and TRBJ2-7; 9 bases align to TRBD1. CDR1 and CDR2 from the germline V gene are SGHRS and YFSETQ. V was pared by 4 bases and J by 5 bases, with 7 bases of the junction left unmatched. This CDR3 region has 14 residues. The CDR3 loop reads CASSSGQGSDEQYF. CDR3 coding DNA: TGCGCCAGCAGCAGTGGACAGGGGTCCGACGAGCAGTACTTC.

J is TRBJ1-5 and V is TRBV9; 10 bases agree with TRBD1. The CDR3 has 14 residues. V shed 4 bases and J 5 bases; nucleotides not matched to a gene: 3. Germline V gene lookup returns CDR1 SGDLS and CDR2 YYNGEE. The CDR3 loop reads CASSQDRGYQPQHF. The CDR3 nucleotides read TGTGCCAGCAGCCAGGACAGGGGGTATCAGCCCCAGCATTTT.

This sequence joins TRBV13 and TRBJ2-1, with TRBD2 matching 8 bases. In germline, CDR1 is PRHDT, CDR2 FYEKMQ (reference sequence). Germline trimming cut 0 bases from V and 8 bases from J; bases unmatched to any gene: 9. The CDR3 sequence is 16 residues long. In nucleotides, the CDR3 is TGTGCCAGCAGCTTAGGCGGGCGGGGGGACGAGGATGAGCAGTTCTTC. Its protein is CASSLGGRGDEDEQFF. Supplemented by reference TRBV13 and TRBJ2-1, the full variable domain reads AAGVIQSPRHLIKEKRETATLKCYPIPRHDTVYWYQQGPGQDPQFLISFYEKMQSDKGSIPDRFSAQQFSDYHSELNMSSLELGDSALYFCASSLGGRGDEDEQFFGPGTRLTVL.

The chain is built from TRBV12-5 and TRBJ2-7; 10 bases match TRBD2. Germline V gene data show CDR1 as LGHNT and CDR2 as FRNRAP. The CDR3 runs 17 residues. V shed 0 bases, J shed 3 bases, and the junction held 8 bases outside the gene matches. The CDR3 coding sequence is TGTGCTAGTGGTTTGGTAAGGTTTGGGACTAGCGACTACGAGCAGTACTTC. Its protein product is CASGLVRFGTSDYEQYF. Supplemented by reference TRBV12-5 and TRBJ2-7, the full variable domain reads DARVTQTPRHKVTEMGQEVTMRCQPILGHNTVFWYRQTMMQGLELLAYFRNRAPLDDSGMPKDRFSAEMPDATLATLKIQPSEPRDSAVYFCASGLVRFGTSDYEQYFGPGTRLTVT.

This sequence joins TRBV30 and TRBJ1-1; D remains ambiguous. There are 11 residues in the CDR3. CDR1 is GTSNPN and CDR2 is SVGIG in the germline V gene (reference sequence). V was shortened by 5 bases and J by 3 bases, with 7 bases between the two germline ends. CDR3 region: CAWATDTEAFF. CDR3 nucleotides: TGTGCCTGGGCCACGGACACTGAAGCTTTCTTT.

The chain carries TRBV5-4 and TRBJ1-1, with D uncertain. The CDR3 covers 16 residues. With 0 bases removed from V and 2 bases from J, the gap between germline ends came to 14 bases. In germline, CDR1 is SGHNT, CDR2 YYREEE (reference sequence). The CDR3 nucleotides read TGTGCCAGCAGCTTGGGAGGGTTACAGTTAAACACTGAAGCTTTCTTT. Its translation is CASSLGGLQLNTEAFF.

The chain combines TRBV30 with TRBJ2-7; D not resolved. This CDR3 has 15 residues. V shed 0 bases and J shed 5 bases, with 17 bases lying between them. CDR1 is GTSNPN, CDR2 SVGIG, per germline (reference sequence). The CDR3 reads CAWSVPRLTLDEQYF. CDR3 in DNA: TGTGCCTGGAGTGTACCTCGACTGACTTTGGACGAGCAGTACTTC.

V and J are TRBV11-2 and TRBJ2-1; 11 nucleotides match TRBD2. Germline V gene data show CDR1 as SGHAT and CDR2 as FQNNGV. V was pared by 1 base and J by 5 bases, with 1 base of the junction left unmatched. This CDR3 spans 15 amino acids. DNA of the CDR3: TGTGCCAGCAGCTTAGCTAGCGGGAGGAACAATGAGCAGTTCTTC. This codes for CASSLASGRNNEQFF.

V gene TRBV30 combines with J gene TRBJ2-3, with 14 bases lining up with TRBD2. Germline loops: CDR1 GTSNPN, CDR2 SVGIG (reference sequence). The CDR3 totals 16 residues. After removal of 3 bases from V and 8 bases from J, the junction contained 10 bases not matched to a gene. DNA of the CDR3: TGTGCCTGGAGCCCAAGGACTAGCGGGAGGTCGGGTACGCAGTATTTT. It translates to CAWSPRTSGRSGTQYF.

The chain is built from TRBV19 and TRBJ2-5, with TRBD2 identical over 9 bases. Germline assignment: CDR1 LNHDA and CDR2 SQIVND (reference sequence). The CDR3 spans 15 residues. The J segment lost 4 bases and the V segment lost 5 bases, leaving 8 bases of the junction unmatched. CDR3 protein: CASSLQGTSSETQYF. CDR3 nucleotide sequence: TGTGCCAGTAGTCTACAAGGGACTAGCTCAGAGACCCAGTACTTC.

V usage is TRBV18 and J usage is TRBJ1-1; TRBD1 aligns across 8 bases. V dropped 3 bases and J dropped 1; count of bases not matched to a gene: 7. CDR3 size: 16 residues. CDR1 KGHSH and CDR2 LQKENI come from the germline V gene. CDR3 loop: CASSPQAGTGNTEAFF. The CDR3 nucleotides are TGTGCCAGCTCACCCCAGGCAGGGACAGGGAACACTGAAGCTTTCTTT.

The rearrangement links TRBV6-5 to TRBJ2-2, with D possibly matching TRBD2 (5 bases). Germline CDR1 and CDR2: MNHEY and SVGAGI. The CDR3 totals 13 residues. Trimming removed 5 bases at V and 7 bases at J, with 11 bases between. This chain's CDR3 is CASSTLVLGELFF. The CDR3 region has the DNA TGTGCCAGCAGTACACTAGTCCTCGGGGAGCTGTTTTTT.

The V and J genes are TRBV29-1 and TRBJ2-1, with D perhaps TRBD2 (6 bases). The CDR3 spans 13 residues. Germline V gives CDR1 SQVTM, CDR2 ANQGSEA. V lost 5 bases, J lost 6 bases, and 14 bases lay in between. The DNA for the CDR3 is TGCAGCGTTAGGGGCGGGGCATTCAATGAGCAGTTCTTC. Amino acid sequence: CSVRGGAFNEQFF.

The chain links TRBV11-1 to TRBJ2-7, with TRBD1 identical over 8 bases. This CDR3 spans 14 amino acids. CDR1 is SGHAT and CDR2 is FQDESV in the germline V gene (reference sequence). J gave up 3 bases and V 2 bases, and 3 bases lay outside the gene matches. In nucleotides, the CDR3 is TGTGCCAGCAGCTTACGGGACAGGAGCTACGAGCAGTACTTC. Its translation: CASSLRDRSYEQYF.

The rearrangement links TRBV6-4 to TRBJ2-7, with 7 bases identical to TRBD1. The CDR3 runs to 15 residues. In germline, CDR1 is MRHNA, CDR2 SNTAGT. V shed 0 bases and J 3 bases; nucleotides not matched to a gene: 5. This chain's CDR3 is CASSDSGQEFYEQYF. Here the CDR3 DNA reads TGTGCCAGCAGTGACTCTGGACAGGAATTCTACGAGCAGTACTTC.

This chain connects TRBV5-5 to TRBJ2-7, with a possible D match to TRBD2 (7 bases). CDR1 is SGHKS and CDR2 is YYEKEE in the germline V gene (reference sequence). The CDR3 sequence is 13 residues long. The V and J ends lost 7 bases and 5 bases respectively, with 16 bases between them. The CDR3: CASARGGADEQYF. The DNA for the CDR3 is TGTGCCAGCGCCAGGGGAGGGGCCGACGAGCAGTACTTC.

V gene TRBV5-1 combines with J gene TRBJ1-1; TRBD1 agrees at 10 bases. After removal of 0 bases from V and 11 bases from J, the junction contained 7 bases not matched to a gene. The CDR3 contains 14 residues. Germline-derived CDR1 and CDR2 are SGHRS and YFSETQ. CDR3 sequence: CASSLASGQGTAFF. As DNA, the CDR3 is TGCGCCAGCAGCTTGGCCTCGGGACAGGGGACGGCTTTCTTT. The entire variable domain, with the rest obtained from reference TRBV5-1 and TRBJ1-1, is as follows: KAGVTQTPRYLIKTRGQQVTLSCSPISGHRSVSWYQQTPGQGLQFLFEYFSETQRNKGNFPGRFSGRQFSNSRSEMNVSTLELGDSALYLCASSLASGQGTAFFGQGTRLTVV.

The genes are TRBV5-1 and TRBJ2-7; 16 bases are a match to TRBD2. The V segment lost 4 bases and the J segment 4 bases; nucleotides outside the gene matches: 11. This CDR3 region has 18 residues. Germline loops: CDR1 SGHRS, CDR2 YFSETQ. The CDR3 region has the DNA TGCGCCAGCAGCGGTCCGGGACTAGCGGGGGGGGCGGATTACGAGCAGTACTTC. This translates into CASSGPGLAGGADYEQYF.

The chain combines TRBV7-9 with TRBJ1-1, with D hard to call. V was clipped by 7 bases and J by 1 base, with 16 bases between them. Per germline, CDR1 SEHNR and CDR2 FQNEAQ (reference sequence). This CDR3 spans 15 amino acids. As DNA, the CDR3 is TGTGCCAGCATCGGGTCCCCGCGCGGGAACACTGAAGCTTTCTTT. Residues: CASIGSPRGNTEAFF.

The V and J genes are TRBV25-1 and TRBJ1-6; D is ambiguous. Germline CDR1 reads MGHDK; CDR2 reads SYGVNS. The length of the CDR3 is 12 residues. Trimming pared 3 bases from V and 13 bases from J, leaving 10 bases between. The CDR3 here is CASSDITGPLHF. The DNA of the CDR3 is TGTGCCAGCAGTGATATTACGGGGCCCCTCCACTTT. Full variable domain (outside the CDR3, taken from reference TRBV25-1 and TRBJ1-6): EADIYQTPRYLVIGTGKKITLECSQTMGHDKMYWYQQDPGMELHLIHYSYGVNSTEKGDLSSESTVSRIRTEHFPLTLESARPSHTSQYLCASSDITGPLHFGNGTRLTVT.

The rearrangement links TRBV30 to TRBJ2-1; 9 bases are shared with TRBD2. V lost 2 bases, J lost 5 bases, and 16 bases stayed unmatched. Germline-derived CDR1 and CDR2 are GTSNPN and SVGIG (reference sequence). This CDR3 comprises 18 residues. DNA of the CDR3: TGTGCCTGGAGTTATAGCGGGAGCCCTCTCCTACTTCACAATGAGCAGTTCTTC. Its translation: CAWSYSGSPLLLHNEQFF.

This chain links TRBV7-2 with TRBJ2-3, with 8 positions matching TRBD1. The CDR3 runs 16 residues. Germline V lookup: CDR1 SGHTA, CDR2 FQGNSA. The trim removed 6 bases at V and 0 bases at J, leaving 8 bases unmatched. The CDR3 nucleotides read TGTGCCAGCAGTTTCCAGGGGGCGGGCAGCACAGATACGCAGTATTTT. Amino acid sequence: CASSFQGAGSTDTQYF.

The rearrangement links TRBV18 to TRBJ2-1, with 7 bases matching TRBD2. Per germline, CDR1 KGHSH and CDR2 LQKENI. The ends lost 2 bases at V and 5 bases at J; junction bases unmatched: 6. The CDR3 covers 15 residues. The CDR3 DNA sequence: TGTGCCAGCTCACCAAAGGGGCGGGAGAACAATGAGCAGTTCTTC. It codes for CASSPKGRENNEQFF. Combining the CDR3 with reference TRBV18 and TRBJ2-1 gives the whole variable domain NAGVMQNPRHLVRRRGQEARLRCSPMKGHSHVYWYRQLPEEGLKFMVYLQKENIIDESGMPKERFSAEFPKEGPSILRIQQVVRGDSAAYFCASSPKGRENNEQFFGPGTRLTVL.

The chain carries TRBV11-2 and TRBJ2-5; possible D gene TRBD1, 5 bases. The DNA end lines up better with TRBJ2-7; the J call may be wrong. Germline V gives CDR1 SGHAT, CDR2 FQNNGV. The CDR3 runs to 13 residues. CDR3 sequence (DNA): TGTGCCAGCAGCTCCGGACATGTCTACGAGCAGTACTTC. Amino acids: CASSSGHVYEQYF.